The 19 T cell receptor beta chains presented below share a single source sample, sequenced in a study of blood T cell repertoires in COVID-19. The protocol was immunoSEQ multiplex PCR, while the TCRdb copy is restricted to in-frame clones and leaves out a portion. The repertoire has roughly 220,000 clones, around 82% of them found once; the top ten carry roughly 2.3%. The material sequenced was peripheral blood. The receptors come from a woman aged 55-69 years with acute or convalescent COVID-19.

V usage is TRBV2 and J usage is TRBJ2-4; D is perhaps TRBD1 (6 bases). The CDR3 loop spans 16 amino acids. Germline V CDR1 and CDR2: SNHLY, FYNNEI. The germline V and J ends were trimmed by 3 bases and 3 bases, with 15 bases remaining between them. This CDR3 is CASSEAQGYVKNIQYF. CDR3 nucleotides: TGTGCCAGCAGTGAGGCCCAGGGGTACGTCAAAAACATTCAGTACTTC.

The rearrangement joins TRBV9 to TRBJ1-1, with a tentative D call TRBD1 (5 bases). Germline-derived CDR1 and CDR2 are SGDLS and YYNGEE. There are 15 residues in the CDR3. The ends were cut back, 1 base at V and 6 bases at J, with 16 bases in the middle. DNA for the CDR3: TGTGCCAGCAGCGTACAGGGAGAACCGGGGGCTGAAGCTTTCTTT. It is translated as CASSVQGEPGAEAFF.

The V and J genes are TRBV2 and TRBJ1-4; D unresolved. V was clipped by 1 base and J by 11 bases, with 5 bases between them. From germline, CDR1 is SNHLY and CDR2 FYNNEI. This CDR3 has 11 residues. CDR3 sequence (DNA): TGTGCCAGCAGTGAAGTTTCTAAACTGTTTTTT. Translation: CASSEVSKLFF.

The CDR3 region has the DNA TGTGCCAGCAGCTTCGGCGGGGGGTCACGGCAGTTCTTC. Translating gives CASSFGGGSRQFF. The V gene is TRBV13, the J gene TRBJ2-1; TRBD2 matches at 8 bases. The CDR3 has 13 residues. V shed 3 bases, J shed 12 bases, and the junction held 7 bases outside the gene matches. CDR1 is PRHDT and CDR2 is FYEKMQ in the germline V gene (reference sequence).

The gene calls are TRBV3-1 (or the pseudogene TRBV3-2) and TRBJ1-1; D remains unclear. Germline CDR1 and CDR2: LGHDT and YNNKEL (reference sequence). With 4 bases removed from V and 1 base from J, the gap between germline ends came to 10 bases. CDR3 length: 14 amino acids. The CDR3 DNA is TGTGCCAGCAGCCCGTCGGTGTCGAACACTGAAGCTTTCTTT. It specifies CASSPSVSNTEAFF.

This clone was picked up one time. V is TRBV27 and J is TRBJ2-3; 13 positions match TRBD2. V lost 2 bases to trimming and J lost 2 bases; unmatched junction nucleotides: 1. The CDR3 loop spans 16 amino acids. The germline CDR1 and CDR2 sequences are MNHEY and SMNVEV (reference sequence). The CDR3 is CASSLTSGGVTDTQYF. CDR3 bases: TGTGCCAGCAGTTTAACTAGCGGGGGGGTCACAGATACGCAGTATTTT.

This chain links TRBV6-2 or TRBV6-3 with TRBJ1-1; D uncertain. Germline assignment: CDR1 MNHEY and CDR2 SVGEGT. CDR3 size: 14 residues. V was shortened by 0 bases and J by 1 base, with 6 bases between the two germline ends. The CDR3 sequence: CASSYSAENTEAFF. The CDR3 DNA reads TGTGCCAGCAGTTACTCGGCAGAGAACACTGAAGCTTTCTTT.

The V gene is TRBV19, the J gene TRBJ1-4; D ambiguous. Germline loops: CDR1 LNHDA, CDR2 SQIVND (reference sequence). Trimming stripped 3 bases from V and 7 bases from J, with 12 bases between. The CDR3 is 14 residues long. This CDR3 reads CASSIGRVGEKLFF. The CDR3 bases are TGTGCCAGTAGTATTGGCCGGGTGGGTGAAAAACTGTTTTTT.

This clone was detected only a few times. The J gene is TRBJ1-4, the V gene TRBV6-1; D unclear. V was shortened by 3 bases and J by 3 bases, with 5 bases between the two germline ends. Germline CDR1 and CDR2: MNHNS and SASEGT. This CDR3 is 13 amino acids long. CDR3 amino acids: CASSDRANEKLFF. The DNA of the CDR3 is TGTGCCAGCAGTGACCGTGCTAATGAAAAACTGTTTTTT.

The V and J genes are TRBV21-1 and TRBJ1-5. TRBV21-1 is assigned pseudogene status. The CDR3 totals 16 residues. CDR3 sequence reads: CASSKDGGKEDQPQHF. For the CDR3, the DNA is TGTGCCAGCAGCAAAGATGGAGGGAAGGAGGATCAGCCCCAGCATTTT.

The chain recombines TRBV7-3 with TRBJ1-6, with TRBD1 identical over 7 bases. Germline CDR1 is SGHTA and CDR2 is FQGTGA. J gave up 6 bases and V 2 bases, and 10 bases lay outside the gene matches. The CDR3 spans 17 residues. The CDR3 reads CASSLGLVGQLNSPLHF. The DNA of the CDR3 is TGTGCCAGCAGCTTAGGGCTAGTGGGACAGCTTAATTCACCCCTCCACTTT.

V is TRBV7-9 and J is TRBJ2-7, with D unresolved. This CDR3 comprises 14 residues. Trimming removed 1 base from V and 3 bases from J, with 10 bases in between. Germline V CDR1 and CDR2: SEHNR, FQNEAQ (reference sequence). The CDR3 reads CASSLVGLNYEQYF. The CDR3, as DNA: TGTGCCAGCAGCTTAGTGGGCCTCAACTACGAGCAGTACTTC. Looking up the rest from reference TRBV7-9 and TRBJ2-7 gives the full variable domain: DTGVSQNPRHKITKRGQNVTFRCDPISEHNRLYWYRQTLGQGPEFLTYFQNEAQLEKSRLLSDRFSAERPKGSFSTLEIQRTEQGDSAMYLCASSLVGLNYEQYFGPGTRLTVT.

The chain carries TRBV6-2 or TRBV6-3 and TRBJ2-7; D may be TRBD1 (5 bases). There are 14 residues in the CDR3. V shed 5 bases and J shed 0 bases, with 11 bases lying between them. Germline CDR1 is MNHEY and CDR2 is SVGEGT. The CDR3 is CASSRRVASYEQYF. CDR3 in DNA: TGTGCCAGCAGTCGCAGGGTAGCCTCCTACGAGCAGTACTTC.

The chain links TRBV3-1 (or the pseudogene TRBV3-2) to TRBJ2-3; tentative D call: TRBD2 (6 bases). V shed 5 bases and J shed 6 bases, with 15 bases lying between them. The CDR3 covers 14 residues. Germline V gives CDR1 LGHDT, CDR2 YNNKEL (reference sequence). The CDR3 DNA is TGTGCCAGCAGCGAGACTAGACGTGCCGATACGCAGTATTTT. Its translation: CASSETRRADTQYF.

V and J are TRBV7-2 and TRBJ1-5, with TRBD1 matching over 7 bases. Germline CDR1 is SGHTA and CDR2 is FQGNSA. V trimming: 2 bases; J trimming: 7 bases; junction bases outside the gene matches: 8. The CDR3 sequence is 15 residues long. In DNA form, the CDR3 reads TGTGCCAGCAGCTTATCAACAGGGGAAGGGCAGCCCCAGCATTTT. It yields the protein CASSLSTGEGQPQHF.

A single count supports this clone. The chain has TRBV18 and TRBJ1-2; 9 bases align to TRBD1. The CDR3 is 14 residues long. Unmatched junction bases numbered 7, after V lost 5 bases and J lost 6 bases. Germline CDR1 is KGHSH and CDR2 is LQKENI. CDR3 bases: TGTGCCAGCTCAATCTCCGGGACAGGGAATGGCTACACCTTC. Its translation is CASSISGTGNGYTF.

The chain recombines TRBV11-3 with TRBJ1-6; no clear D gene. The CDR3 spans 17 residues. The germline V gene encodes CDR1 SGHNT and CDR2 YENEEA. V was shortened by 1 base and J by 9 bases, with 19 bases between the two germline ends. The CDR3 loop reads CASSLVPIGQGSSPLHF. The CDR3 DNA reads TGTGCCAGCAGCTTAGTCCCTATCGGGCAAGGGAGTTCACCCCTCCACTTT.

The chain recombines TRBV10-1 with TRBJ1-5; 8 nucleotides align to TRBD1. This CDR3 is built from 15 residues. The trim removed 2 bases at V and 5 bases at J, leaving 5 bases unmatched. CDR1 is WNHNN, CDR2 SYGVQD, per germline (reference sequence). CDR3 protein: CASSEVGRGHQPQHF. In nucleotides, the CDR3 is TGCGCCAGCAGTGAGGTGGGCAGGGGGCATCAGCCCCAGCATTTT.

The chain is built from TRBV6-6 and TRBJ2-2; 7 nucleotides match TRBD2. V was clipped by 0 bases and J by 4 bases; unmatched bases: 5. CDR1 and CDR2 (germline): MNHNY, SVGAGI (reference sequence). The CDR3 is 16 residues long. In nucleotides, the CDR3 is TGTGCCAGCAGTTACTCTGGACTAGAGGGCACCGGGGAGCTGTTTTTT. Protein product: CASSYSGLEGTGELFF.